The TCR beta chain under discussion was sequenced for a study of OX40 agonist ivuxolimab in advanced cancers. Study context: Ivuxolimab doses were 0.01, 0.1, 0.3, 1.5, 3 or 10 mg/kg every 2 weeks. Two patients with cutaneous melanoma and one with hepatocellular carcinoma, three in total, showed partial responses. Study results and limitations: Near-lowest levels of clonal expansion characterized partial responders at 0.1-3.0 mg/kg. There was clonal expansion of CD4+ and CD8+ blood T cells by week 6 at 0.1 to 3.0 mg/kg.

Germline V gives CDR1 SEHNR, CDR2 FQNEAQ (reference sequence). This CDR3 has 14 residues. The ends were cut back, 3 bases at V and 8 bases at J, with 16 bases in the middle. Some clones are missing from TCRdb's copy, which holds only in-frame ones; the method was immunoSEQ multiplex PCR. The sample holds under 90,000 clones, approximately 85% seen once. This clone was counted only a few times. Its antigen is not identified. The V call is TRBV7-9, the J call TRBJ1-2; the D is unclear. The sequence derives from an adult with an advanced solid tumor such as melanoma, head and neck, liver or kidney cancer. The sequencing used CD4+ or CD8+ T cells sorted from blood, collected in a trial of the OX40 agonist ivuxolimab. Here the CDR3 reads CASSLALGKGGYTF. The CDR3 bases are TGTGCCAGCAGCTTGGCATTAGGGAAGGGAGGCTACACCTTC. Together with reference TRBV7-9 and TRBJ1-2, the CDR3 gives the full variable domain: DTGVSQNPRHKITKRGQNVTFRCDPISEHNRLYWYRQTLGQGPEFLTYFQNEAQLEKSRLLSDRFSAERPKGSFSTLEIQRTEQGDSAMYLCASSLALGKGGYTFGSGTRLTVV.